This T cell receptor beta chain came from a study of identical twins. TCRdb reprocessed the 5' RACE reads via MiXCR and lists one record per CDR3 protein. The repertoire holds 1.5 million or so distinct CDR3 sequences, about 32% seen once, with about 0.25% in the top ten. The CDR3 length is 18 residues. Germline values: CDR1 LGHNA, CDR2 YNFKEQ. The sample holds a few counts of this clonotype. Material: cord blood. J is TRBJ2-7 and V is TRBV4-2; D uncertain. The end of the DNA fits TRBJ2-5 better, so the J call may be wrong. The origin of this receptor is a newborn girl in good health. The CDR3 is CASSQRIPLVQVLETQYF. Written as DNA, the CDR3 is TGTGCCAGCAGCCAAAGGATCCCCTTGGTGCAGGTCTTGGAGACCCAGTACTTC.